The rows below give T cell receptor beta chains drawn from one sample of a study of blood T cell repertoires in COVID-19. The assay was immunoSEQ multiplex PCR, and TCRdb's table has in-frame clones only and misses some. The top ten hold about a sixth of the sample, which has 210,000 or so clones, around four fifths seen once. The sequenced sample was peripheral blood. These receptors all stem from an elderly woman with active or convalescent COVID-19. Each CDR3 is given with its conserved first and last residue. Fields, in order: V gene, J gene, clone size, D gene, CDR3 protein, CDR3 DNA. D genes are given only for firm matches. Rows may omit the clone size; those that give it use once, few, many or a size class.

TRBV5-1	TRBJ1-1	NA	TRBD1	CASSPDRGNTEAFF	TGCGCCAGCAGCCCGGACAGGGGGAACACTGAAGCTTTCTTT
TRBV9	TRBJ1-1	NA	TRBD1	CASTQTGANTEAFF	TGTGCCAGCACTCAGACAGGGGCGAACACTGAAGCTTTCTTT
TRBV4-2	TRBJ2-3	NA	TRBD2	CASSLRLADTQYF	TGTGCCAGCAGCCTAAGACTAGCGGATACGCAGTATTTT
TRBV19	TRBJ2-7	few	TRBD2	CASSIVASGPYEQYF	TGTGCCAGTAGTATAGTGGCTAGCGGACCCTACGAGCAGTACTTC
TRBV7-8	TRBJ2-2	NA	NA	CASSLGGLNTGELFF	TGTGCCAGCAGCTTAGGCGGGCTAAACACCGGGGAGCTGTTTTTT
TRBV6-5	TRBJ1-2	NA	TRBD1	CASSFTGGYGYTF	TGTGCCAGCAGTTTCACAGGGGGCTATGGCTACACCTTC
TRBV29-1	TRBJ2-7	NA	NA	CSVGGVRSEQYF	TGCAGCGTTGGGGGGGTGCGGAGCGAGCAGTACTTC
TRBV18	TRBJ2-6	NA	TRBD2	CASSPPGRGTYSGANVLTF	TGTGCCAGCTCACCACCGGGGAGGGGAACTTACTCTGGGGCCAACGTCCTGACTTTC
TRBV30	TRBJ2-5	NA	NA	CAWSRPGSYLGTQYF	TGTGCCTGGAGTCGACCGGGATCCTACCTGGGGACCCAGTACTTC
TRBV7-2	TRBJ1-6	NA	TRBD1	CASSLVGTGGSPLHF	TGTGCCAGCAGCTTAGTGGGCACAGGGGGTTCACCCCTCCACTTT
TRBV27	TRBJ2-4	NA	NA	CASSDQALGKNIQYF	TGTGCCAGCAGTGATCAGGCTTTGGGCAAAAACATTCAGTACTTC
TRBV5-1	TRBJ1-1	NA	NA	CASSWGDTEAFF	TGCGCCAGCAGTTGGGGGGACACTGAAGCTTTCTTT
TRBV7-2	TRBJ2-2	NA	TRBD1	CASSLRQGNTGELFF	TGTGCCAGCTCCCTCCGACAGGGGAACACCGGGGAGCTGTTTTTT
TRBV11-3	TRBJ2-5	NA	NA	CASSLAETQYF	TGTGCCAGCAGCTTAGCGGAGACCCAGTACTTC
TRBV14	TRBJ1-1	once	NA	CATKGGTPGGGSEAFF	TGTGCCACGAAGGGAGGGACCCCGGGAGGAGGGTCTGAAGCTTTCTTT
TRBV6-5	TRBJ1-1	NA	NA	CASSYSGREAFF	TGTGCCAGCAGTTACTCGGGCCGTGAAGCTTTCTTT
TRBV7-2	TRBJ2-1	NA	NA	CASSGLASYLGNEQFF	TGTGCCAGCAGCGGTCTAGCGTCCTACCTGGGGAATGAGCAGTTCTTC
TRBV24-1	TRBJ2-6	NA	NA	CATSDPSGTGANVLTF	TGTGCCACCAGTGACCCTTCAGGGACTGGGGCCAACGTCCTGACTTTC
TRBV27	TRBJ2-2	once	TRBD2	CASSLWTSGITGELFF	TGTGCCAGCAGTTTATGGACTAGCGGGATCACCGGGGAGCTGTTTTTT
TRBV28	TRBJ1-4	NA	NA	CASTPSGVITNEKLFF	TGTGCCAGCACCCCCTCCGGGGTTATCACTAATGAAAAACTGTTTTTT
TRBV6-5	TRBJ2-2	NA	NA	CASSYATGLGVRELFF	TGTGCCAGCAGTTACGCTACCGGGCTGGGAGTTCGGGAGCTGTTTTTT
TRBV15	TRBJ1-4	NA	TRBD1	CATSRNPWTGTEKLFF	TGTGCCACCAGCAGAAATCCTTGGACAGGGACCGAAAAACTGTTTTTT
TRBV4-3	TRBJ2-2	NA	TRBD2	CARGTRDTGELFF	TGCGCCAGGGGGACTAGAGACACCGGGGAGCTGTTTTTT
TRBV5-6	TRBJ1-5	NA	NA	CASSLYSSSNQPQHF	TGTGCCAGCAGCTTGTACAGTTCTTCCAATCAGCCCCAGCATTTT
TRBV9	TRBJ2-5	once	NA	CASSPGGFVETQYF	TGTGCCAGCAGCCCAGGGGGGTTCGTAGAGACCCAGTACTTC
TRBV27	TRBJ1-5	once	TRBD1	CASSGQGANQPQHF	TGTGCCAGCAGCGGACAGGGGGCGAATCAGCCCCAGCATTTT
TRBV6-5	TRBJ1-2	NA	NA	CASSRARQTNYGYTF	TGTGCCAGCAGCCGGGCGAGACAGACTAACTATGGCTACACCTTC
TRBV4-1	TRBJ1-5	NA	NA	CASSPRGGWQPQHF	TGCGCCAGCAGCCCCCGTGGGGGCTGGCAGCCCCAGCATTTT
TRBV5-4	TRBJ2-1	NA	NA	CASSGAGIRGGEQFF	TGTGCCAGCAGTGGAGCGGGGATTAGGGGGGGGGAGCAGTTCTTC
TRBV4-2	TRBJ2-5	NA	TRBD2	CASSPRLAGGSPLYQETQYF	TGTGCCAGCAGCCCGAGACTAGCGGGGGGTTCCCCCCTATACCAAGAGACCCAGTACTTC
TRBV3-1/TRBV3-2	TRBJ2-3	NA	NA	CASSQDAYLNTDTQYF	TGTGCCAGCAGCCAAGATGCCTACCTTAACACAGATACGCAGTATTTT
TRBV28	TRBJ2-1	NA	TRBD2	CASSPTSGVSYNEQFF	TGTGCCAGTTCCCCAACTAGCGGGGTATCCTACAATGAGCAGTTCTTC
TRBV2	TRBJ1-6	NA	TRBD1	CASKRDRNSPLHF	TGTGCCAGCAAAAGGGACAGAAATTCACCCCTCCACTTT
TRBV18	TRBJ2-6	NA	TRBD1	CASSRQGDGANVLTF	TGTGCCAGCTCACGCCAGGGGGACGGGGCCAACGTCCTGACTTTC
TRBV4-3	TRBJ2-1	NA	TRBD2	CASSQDTGGRANNEQFF	TGCGCCAGCAGCCAAGATACAGGTGGGAGGGCCAATAATGAGCAGTTCTTC
TRBV4-2	TRBJ2-1	NA	TRBD1	CASSQASTGGNEQFF	TGTGCCAGCAGCCAAGCATCAACAGGGGGCAATGAGCAGTTCTTC